A single sample gave rise to the 28 T cell receptor beta chains below, sequenced in a study of OX40 agonist ivuxolimab in advanced cancers. The method was immunoSEQ multiplex PCR; TCRdb's version includes in-frame clones alone and lacks a portion of them. The data contain about 22,000 clones, approximately 90% of them seen just once; the ten biggest clones take up approximately 35%. The specimen was CD4+ or CD8+ T cells sorted from blood, collected in a trial of the OX40 agonist ivuxolimab. Receptor source: an adult with an advanced solid tumor such as melanoma, head and neck, liver or kidney cancer.

The rearrangement uses TRBV6-6 and TRBJ1-1; 8 bases map to TRBD1. V lost 5 bases to trimming and J lost 5 bases; unmatched junction nucleotides: 7. CDR1 and CDR2 from the germline V gene are MNHNY and SVGAGI (reference sequence). CDR3 length: 14 amino acids. The CDR3 DNA follows: TGTGCCAGCAGTCCCGGACAGGGTGGAACTGAAGCTTTCTTT. Encoded protein: CASSPGQGGTEAFF.

This chain connects TRBV7-6 to TRBJ2-1; 11 positions match TRBD2. V lost 5 bases, J lost 7 bases, and 10 bases stayed unmatched. Germline V lookup: CDR1 SGHVS, CDR2 FNYEAQ. The CDR3 loop spans 16 amino acids. CDR3 DNA sequence: TGTGCCAGCAGCACAATAGCGGGAGGGCCGGGAAATGAGCAGTTCTTC. The encoded protein is CASSTIAGGPGNEQFF.

The chain uses TRBV30 and TRBJ2-7; TRBD2 agrees at 7 bases. The CDR3 contains 15 residues. Germline V lookup: CDR1 GTSNPN, CDR2 SVGIG (reference sequence). Unmatched junction bases numbered 12, after V lost 5 bases and J lost 2 bases. CDR3 nucleotides: TGTGCCTGGGCCGGGGAGGGAGTTGCCCCCTACGAGCAGTACTTC. Its translation: CAWAGEGVAPYEQYF.

The chain carries TRBV6-1 and TRBJ2-7; the D is unclear. CDR3 length: 17 amino acids. Per germline, CDR1 MNHNS and CDR2 SASEGT. V lost 1 base and J 4 bases, leaving 20 bases between the germline ends. The CDR3 DNA sequence: TGTGCCAGCAGTGAAGGGTCCGGTTATATCCCGCCTTACGAGCAGTACTTC. Translating gives CASSEGSGYIPPYEQYF.

This chain joins TRBV5-4 and TRBJ1-4; D is possibly TRBD1 (5 bases). V shed 1 base and J shed 5 bases, with 9 bases lying between them. The CDR3 runs to 14 residues. CDR1 is SGHNT and CDR2 is YYREEE in the germline V gene (reference sequence). CDR3 sequence reads: CASSLMTENEKLFF. CDR3 DNA sequence: TGTGCCAGCAGCTTGATGACAGAGAATGAAAAACTGTTTTTT.

V and J are TRBV11-2 and TRBJ1-2, with D unresolved. CDR3 length: 15 amino acids. The germline CDR1 and CDR2 sequences are SGHAT and FQNNGV. V gave up 5 bases and J gave up 0 bases, with 13 bases separating them. CDR3 amino acids: CASSQTRRANYGYTF. In nucleotides, the CDR3 is TGTGCCAGCAGCCAAACCCGACGAGCTAACTATGGCTACACCTTC.

This sequence joins TRBV4-1 and TRBJ2-2; D perhaps matches TRBD1 (5 bases). V lost 2 bases and J lost 0, with 16 bases in between. The CDR3 has 18 amino acids. CDR1 and CDR2 (germline): MGHRA, YSYEKL. The CDR3 DNA follows: TGCGCCAGCAGCCAAAAGTATCTGGGGCTCACGAACACCGGGGAGCTGTTTTTT. Translated, it gives CASSQKYLGLTNTGELFF.

This chain connects TRBV2 to TRBJ2-5; D is undetermined. Trimming removed 8 bases from V and 0 bases from J, with 10 bases in between. Per the germline V gene, CDR1 is SNHLY and CDR2 is FYNNEI. The CDR3 is 13 residues long. In DNA form, the CDR3 reads TGTGCCAGCGCGTCCCCGTACCAAGAGACCCAGTACTTC. Translated, it gives CASASPYQETQYF.

The chain uses TRBV10-3 and TRBJ1-1; D is undetermined. The ends were cut back, 3 bases at V and 0 bases at J, with 11 bases in the middle. Germline-derived CDR1 and CDR2 are ENHRY and SYGVKD. This CDR3 has 15 amino acids. The CDR3 nucleotides read TGTGCCATCAGTGACCCGGAGCACCTGAACACTGAAGCTTTCTTT. Translating gives CAISDPEHLNTEAFF.

The genes are TRBV2 and TRBJ2-1, with 13 bases that match TRBD2. The CDR3 has 20 amino acids. Germline loops: CDR1 SNHLY, CDR2 FYNNEI. The trim removed 5 bases at V and 4 bases at J, leaving 17 bases unmatched. The CDR3 region is CASSLEITSGRATLYNEQFF. The CDR3, as DNA: TGTGCCAGCAGTTTAGAAATCACTAGCGGGAGGGCGACCTTATACAATGAGCAGTTCTTC. Looking up the rest from reference TRBV2 and TRBJ2-1 gives the full variable domain: EPEVTQTPSHQVTQMGQEVILRCVPISNHLYFYWYRQILGQKVEFLVSFYNNEISEKSEIFDDQFSVERPDGSNFTLKIRSTKLEDSAMYFCASSLEITSGRATLYNEQFFGPGTRLTVL.

The V call is TRBV7-2, the J call TRBJ2-7, with 9 bases matching TRBD2. Germline V gene sequence: CDR1 SGHTA, CDR2 FQGNSA. J was trimmed by 6 bases and V by 2 bases; bases with no gene match: 8. The length of the CDR3 is 15 residues. CDR3 bases: TGTGCCAGCAGCTTATTGGGCGGGAGGGCCGGCGAGCAGTACTTC. This codes for CASSLLGGRAGEQYF.

The V gene is TRBV9, the J gene TRBJ2-3; D is ambiguous. CDR1 and CDR2 (germline): SGDLS, YYNGEE. The CDR3 contains 15 residues. The V end was cut by 4 bases, the J end by 1 base, with 13 bases between. For the CDR3, the DNA is TGTGCCAGCAGCTCGAGAAGAGAGGGCACAGATACGCAGTATTTT. Translating gives CASSSRREGTDTQYF.

In this sample, this clone turned up a few times. The CDR3: CASSLRQGEQPQHF. For the CDR3, the DNA is TGTGCCAGCAGCTTAAGACAGGGTGAGCAGCCCCAGCATTTT. The chain employs TRBV6-5 and TRBJ1-5, with 7 nucleotides matching TRBD1. The trim removed 6 bases at V and 7 bases at J, leaving 9 bases unmatched. CDR1 and CDR2 (germline): MNHEY, SVGAGI. This CDR3 has 14 residues.

J is TRBJ2-4 and V is TRBV19; 7 bases fit TRBD1. J was trimmed by 0 bases and V by 4 bases; bases with no gene match: 9. CDR1 is LNHDA and CDR2 is SQIVND in the germline V gene (reference sequence). This CDR3 has 17 residues. The CDR3 coding sequence is TGTGCCAGTAGTAGCCCAGGGGGACCCCTAGCCAAAAACATTCAGTACTTC. It yields the protein CASSSPGGPLAKNIQYF. The full variable domain, with the rest looked up from reference TRBV19 and TRBJ2-4, is DGGITQSPKYLFRKEGQNVTLSCEQNLNHDAMYWYRQDPGQGLRLIYYSQIVNDFQKGDIAEGYSVSREKKESFPLTVTSAQKNPTAFYLCASSSPGGPLAKNIQYFGAGTRLSVL.

J is TRBJ2-7 and V is TRBV5-1; perhaps D is TRBD1 or TRBD2 (5 bases each). The CDR3 contains 15 residues. Looked up from germline, CDR1 is SGHRS and CDR2 is YFSETQ. Trimming removed 0 bases at V and 1 base at J, with 11 bases between. The CDR3 is CASSLEGRPSYEQYF. The DNA of the CDR3 is TGCGCCAGCAGCTTGGAGGGGAGACCGTCCTACGAGCAGTACTTC. The variable domain in full, completed from reference TRBV5-1 and TRBJ2-7, reads KAGVTQTPRYLIKTRGQQVTLSCSPISGHRSVSWYQQTPGQGLQFLFEYFSETQRNKGNFPGRFSGRQFSNSRSEMNVSTLELGDSALYLCASSLEGRPSYEQYFGPGTRLTVT.

The chain employs TRBV13 and TRBJ2-1, with no clear D. Trimming left V 0 bases short and J 3 bases short, with 9 bases between. This CDR3 region has 15 residues. Per germline, CDR1 PRHDT and CDR2 FYEKMQ (reference sequence). Written as DNA, the CDR3 is TGTGCCAGCAGCTTAGGCCAGGAGTACTACAATGAGCAGTTCTTC. Translated, it gives CASSLGQEYYNEQFF.

The V call is TRBV4-3, the J call TRBJ2-7; TRBD2 agrees at 10 bases. With 0 bases clipped from V and 6 bases from J, the junction kept 5 bases outside the gene matches. Per the germline V gene, CDR1 is LGHNA and CDR2 is YSLEER. The CDR3 consists of 15 residues. CDR3 nucleotides: TGCGCCAGCAGCCAAGACCCTAGCGGGAGTCTCGAGCAGTACTTC. This gives the protein CASSQDPSGSLEQYF.

V gene TRBV10-1 combines with J gene TRBJ2-7; D ambiguous. The V gene lost 0 bases and the J gene lost 5 bases, with 8 bases spanning the gap. The germline V gene encodes CDR1 WNHNN and CDR2 SYGVQD (reference sequence). CDR3 size: 13 residues. This CDR3 reads CASSESYTDEQYF. The CDR3 nucleotides read TGCGCCAGCAGTGAGTCGTATACAGACGAGCAGTACTTC.

The chain is built from TRBV30 and TRBJ2-7; D not certain. The length of the CDR3 is 13 residues. Per the germline V gene, CDR1 is GTSNPN and CDR2 is SVGIG (reference sequence). V was shortened by 4 bases and J by 2 bases, with 12 bases between the two germline ends. The CDR3 spells CAWNAGYTYEQYF. DNA for the CDR3: TGTGCCTGGAACGCAGGTTACACCTACGAGCAGTACTTC. Variable domain in full (rest from reference TRBV30 and TRBJ2-7): SQTIHQWPATLVQPVGSPLSLECTVEGTSNPNLYWYRQAAGRGLQLLFYSVGIGQISSEVPQNLSASRPQDRQFILSSKKLLLSDSGFYLCAWNAGYTYEQYFGPGTRLTVT.

The genes are TRBV4-3 and TRBJ2-2, with D possibly TRBD1 on 7 matching bases. This CDR3 has 16 residues. V was trimmed by 0 bases and J by 8 bases, leaving 16 bases between them. Germline CDR1 LGHNA, CDR2 YSLEER. DNA of the CDR3: TGCGCCAGCAGCCAAGATGCGGCAGGGGGAGGAGGGGAGCTGTTTTTT. Encoded protein: CASSQDAAGGGGELFF.

The chain recombines TRBV9 with TRBJ2-4; maybe TRBD1 (6 bases). CDR3 size: 14 residues. Germline CDR1 SGDLS, CDR2 YYNGEE. V was cut by 6 bases and J by 0 bases, with 10 bases left in between. DNA of the CDR3: TGTGCCAGCAAGGGGGACGGAGCCAAAAACATTCAGTACTTC. Its translation is CASKGDGAKNIQYF.

Note on this clone: The same CDR3 is also encoded by other DNA sequences in this sample. V gene TRBV19 combines with J gene TRBJ2-1; TRBD1 might be the D (5 bases). V was clipped by 3 bases and J by 4 bases, with 10 bases between them. Germline V CDR1 and CDR2: LNHDA, SQIVND (reference sequence). The CDR3 contains 14 residues. The CDR3 bases are TGTGCCAGTAGTATTTCGACAGCTTACAATGAGCAGTTCTTC. This sequence encodes CASSISTAYNEQFF.

The chain uses TRBV6-1 and TRBJ2-7, with 8 positions matching TRBD2. The CDR3 has 13 residues. J lost 4 bases, V lost 4 bases, and 3 bases had no gene match. In germline, CDR1 is MNHNS, CDR2 SASEGT. CDR3 region: CASSGREVYEQYF. CDR3 coding DNA: TGTGCCAGCAGTGGGCGGGAGGTATACGAGCAGTACTTC.

The chain links TRBV27 to TRBJ2-1; D is perhaps TRBD2 (5 bases). Trimming removed 0 bases at V and 6 bases at J, with 21 bases between. CDR1 and CDR2 (germline): MNHEY, SMNVEV (reference sequence). This CDR3 has 18 amino acids. CDR3 residues: CASSLSKASPLNVNEQFF. The CDR3 bases are TGTGCCAGCAGTTTATCGAAGGCTAGCCCACTCAACGTCAATGAGCAGTTCTTC.

This clone was counted once. V and J are TRBV7-9 and TRBJ2-4; the D is unclear. With 4 bases removed from V and 5 bases from J, the gap between germline ends came to 9 bases. This CDR3 contains 13 residues. Germline CDR1 and CDR2: SEHNR and FQNEAQ (reference sequence). As DNA, the CDR3 is TGTGCCAGCAGCTCGGACCCGGAAAACATTCAGTACTTC. Residues: CASSSDPENIQYF.

The V and J genes are TRBV18 and TRBJ1-5; 7 bases are shared with TRBD1. The CDR3 runs to 14 residues. Trimming removed 4 bases from V and 3 bases from J; junction bases left unmatched: 3. Per the germline V gene, CDR1 is KGHSH and CDR2 is LQKENI. The DNA of the CDR3 is TGTGCCAGCTCACTAGGACAGGACAATCAGCCCCAGCATTTT. Protein: CASSLGQDNQPQHF.

This chain joins TRBV7-9 and TRBJ1-1; 8 bases map to TRBD1. Germline trimming cut 4 bases from V and 5 bases from J; bases unmatched to any gene: 6. Germline assignment: CDR1 SEHNR and CDR2 FQNEAQ (reference sequence). This CDR3 region has 14 residues. The DNA for the CDR3 is TGTGCCAGCAGCTGGAACAGGGGGGTAACTGAAGCTTTCTTT. As protein: CASSWNRGVTEAFF.

The CDR3 spells CASSSMVSSYNEQFF. DNA of the CDR3: TGTGCCAGCAGCTCGATGGTGAGCTCCTACAATGAGCAGTTCTTC. This chain links TRBV7-7 with TRBJ2-1; D is ambiguous. Germline loops: CDR1 SSHAT, CDR2 FNYEAQ (reference sequence). The V gene lost 4 bases and the J gene lost 0 bases, with 10 bases spanning the gap. The CDR3 extends over 15 amino acids.